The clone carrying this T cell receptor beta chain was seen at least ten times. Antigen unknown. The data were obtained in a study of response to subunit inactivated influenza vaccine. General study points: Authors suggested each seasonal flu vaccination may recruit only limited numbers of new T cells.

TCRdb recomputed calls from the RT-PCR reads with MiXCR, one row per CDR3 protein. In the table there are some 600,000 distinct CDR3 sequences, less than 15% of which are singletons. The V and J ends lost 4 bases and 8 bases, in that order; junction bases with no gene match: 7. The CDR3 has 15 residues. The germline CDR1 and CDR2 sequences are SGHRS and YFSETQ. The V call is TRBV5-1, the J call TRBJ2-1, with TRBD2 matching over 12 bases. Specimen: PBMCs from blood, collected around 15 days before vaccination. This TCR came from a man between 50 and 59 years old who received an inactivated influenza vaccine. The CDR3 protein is CASSGTSGGIYEQFF. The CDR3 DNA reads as TGCGCCAGCAGCGGTACTAGCGGGGGGATCTATGAGCAGTTCTTC.